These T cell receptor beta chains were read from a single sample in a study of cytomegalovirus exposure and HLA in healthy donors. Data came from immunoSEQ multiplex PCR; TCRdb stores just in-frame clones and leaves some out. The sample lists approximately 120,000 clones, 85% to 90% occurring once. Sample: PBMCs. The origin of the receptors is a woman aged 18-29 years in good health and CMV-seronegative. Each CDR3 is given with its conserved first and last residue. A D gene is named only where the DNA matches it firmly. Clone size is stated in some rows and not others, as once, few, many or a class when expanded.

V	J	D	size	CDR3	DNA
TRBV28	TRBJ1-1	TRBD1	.	CASSRRGTRRTEAFF	TGTGCCAGCAGTCGCAGGGGGACACGCCGCACTGAAGCTTTCTTT
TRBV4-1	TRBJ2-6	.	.	CASSQGWAGDHSGANVLTF	TGCGCCAGCAGCCAGGGATGGGCAGGGGACCACTCTGGGGCCAACGTCCTGACTTTC
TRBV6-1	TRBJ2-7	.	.	CASRAGLPYEQYF	TGTGCCAGCAGGGCGGGACTGCCCTACGAGCAGTACTTC
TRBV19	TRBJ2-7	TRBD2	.	CASSTRTSGSTGYEQYF	TGTGCCAGTAGTACCCGGACTAGCGGGAGCACTGGCTACGAGCAGTACTTC
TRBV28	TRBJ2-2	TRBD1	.	CASSPDRGRTGELFF	TGTGCCAGCAGTCCCGACAGGGGAAGGACCGGGGAGCTGTTTTTT
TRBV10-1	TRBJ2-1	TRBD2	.	CASSGGTSGYNEQFF	TGCGCCAGCAGCGGTGGGACTAGCGGCTACAATGAGCAGTTCTTC
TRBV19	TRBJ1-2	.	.	CASSHYGYTF	TGTGCCAGTTCCCATTATGGCTACACCTTC
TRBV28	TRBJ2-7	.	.	CASSLDTYSYEQYF	TGTGCCAGCAGTCTCGACACCTACTCCTACGAGCAGTACTTC
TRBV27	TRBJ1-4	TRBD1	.	CASSPQTGSEKLFF	TGTGCCAGCAGTCCACAGACAGGGTCTGAAAAACTGTTTTTT
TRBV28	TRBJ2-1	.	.	CASWAGFFNEQFF	TGTGCCAGCTGGGCGGGCTTCTTTAATGAGCAGTTCTTC
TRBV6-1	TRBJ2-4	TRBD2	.	CASSEGTSGRNIQYF	TGTGCCAGCAGTGAGGGGACTAGCGGACGAAACATTCAGTACTTC
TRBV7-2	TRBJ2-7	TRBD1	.	CASSVGTGYEQYF	TGTGCCAGCAGCGTCGGGACAGGGTACGAGCAGTACTTC
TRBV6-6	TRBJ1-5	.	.	CASSQLLYASDQPQHF	TGTGCCAGCAGCCAACTCCTGTACGCCTCGGATCAGCCCCAGCATTTT
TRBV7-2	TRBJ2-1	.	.	CASSLGGRSYNEQFF	TGTGCCAGCAGCTTAGGGGGCCGCTCCTACAATGAGCAGTTCTTC
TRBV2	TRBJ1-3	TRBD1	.	CASTPGTGRHTIYF	TGTGCCAGCACACCAGGGACAGGAAGGCACACCATATATTTT
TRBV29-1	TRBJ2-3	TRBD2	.	CSTTSGPSTDTQYF	TGCAGCACCACTAGCGGGCCGAGCACAGATACGCAGTATTTT
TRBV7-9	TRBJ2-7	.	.	CASSQQEGYEQYF	TGTGCCAGCAGCCAACAAGAGGGTTACGAGCAGTACTTC
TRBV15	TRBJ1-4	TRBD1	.	CATSNRGSQELFF	TGTGCCACCAGCAACAGGGGGAGTCAGGAACTGTTTTTT
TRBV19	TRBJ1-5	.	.	CASSISGRRGQPQHF	TGTGCCAGTAGTATATCAGGACGGCGGGGTCAGCCCCAGCATTTT
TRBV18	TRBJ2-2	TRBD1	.	CASSPNDRVDPGELFF	TGTGCCAGCTCACCCAACGACAGGGTTGATCCCGGGGAGCTGTTTTTT
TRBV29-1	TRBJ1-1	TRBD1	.	CSVDITGGLNTEAFF	TGCAGCGTTGATATTACAGGGGGCTTGAACACTGAAGCTTTCTTT
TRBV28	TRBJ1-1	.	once	CASSLFEGEAFF	TGTGCCAGCAGTTTATTCGAGGGTGAAGCTTTCTTT
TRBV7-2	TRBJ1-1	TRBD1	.	CASSTRQGWLELRAFF	TGTGCCAGCAGCACCCGACAGGGCTGGCTCGAGCTCCGAGCTTTCTTT
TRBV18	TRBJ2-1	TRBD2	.	CASSPRLVDTGGEQFF	TGTGCCAGCTCACCCCGGCTAGTGGACACCGGGGGGGAGCAGTTCTTC
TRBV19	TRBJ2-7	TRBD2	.	CASSKPGLAGYEQYF	TGTGCCAGTAGTAAACCGGGACTAGCGGGCTACGAGCAGTACTTC
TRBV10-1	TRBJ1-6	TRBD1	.	CASRGDRDGSPLHF	TGCGCCAGCAGGGGAGACAGGGATGGTTCACCCCTCCACTTT
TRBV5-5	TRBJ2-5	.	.	CAGGPQETQYF	TGTGCCGGGGGCCCTCAAGAGACCCAGTACTTC
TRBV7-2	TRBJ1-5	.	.	CASSLAYRVGQPQHF	TGTGCCAGCAGCTTAGCCTACAGGGTAGGTCAGCCCCAGCATTTT
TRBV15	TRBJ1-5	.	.	CATSRDGTGGYQPQHF	TGTGCCACCAGCAGAGATGGCACCGGGGGGTATCAGCCCCAGCATTTT
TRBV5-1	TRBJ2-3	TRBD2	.	CASSLAAGDDTQYF	TGCGCCAGCAGCTTAGCAGCGGGGGACGATACGCAGTATTTT
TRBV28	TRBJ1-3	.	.	CASSLNERTSGNTIYF	TGTGCCAGCAGTTTAAATGAGAGGACATCCGGAAACACCATATATTTT
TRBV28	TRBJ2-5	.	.	CASTFDWGGTQYF	TGTGCCAGCACATTCGACTGGGGCGGGACCCAGTACTTC
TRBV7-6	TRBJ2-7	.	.	CASSSSYGGGEQYF	TGTGCCAGCAGTTCTTCATATGGCGGCGGCGAGCAGTACTTC
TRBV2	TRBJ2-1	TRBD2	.	CASLAGGSKSYNEQFF	TGTGCCAGCTTAGCGGGGGGATCAAAATCCTACAATGAGCAGTTCTTC
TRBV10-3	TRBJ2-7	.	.	CATGGDFYEQYF	TGTGCCACGGGCGGGGATTTCTACGAGCAGTACTTC
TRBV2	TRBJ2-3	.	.	CASRVLADTQYF	TGTGCCAGCAGGGTCCTCGCGGATACGCAGTATTTT
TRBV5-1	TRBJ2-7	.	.	CASRNPADFSYEQYF	TGCGCCAGCAGAAACCCAGCAGACTTCTCCTACGAGCAGTACTTC
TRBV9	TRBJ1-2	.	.	CASSVVQGPNEGYTF	TGTGCCAGCAGCGTAGTCCAGGGCCCTAACGAGGGCTACACCTTC
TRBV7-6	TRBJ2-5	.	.	CASSFQAQGETQYF	TGTGCCAGCAGCTTTCAGGCTCAGGGAGAGACCCAGTACTTC
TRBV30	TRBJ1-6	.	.	CASMGGSYNSPLHF	TGTGCCTCAATGGGGGGCTCCTATAATTCACCCCTCCACTTT
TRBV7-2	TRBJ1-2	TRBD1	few	CASSPRTGGSNYGYTF	TGTGCCAGCAGCCCCCGGACAGGGGGCAGTAACTATGGCTACACCTTC
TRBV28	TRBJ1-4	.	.	CASSSGLDEKLFF	TGTGCCAGCAGTTCAGGGTTGGATGAAAAACTGTTTTTT
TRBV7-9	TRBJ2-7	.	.	CASSLTSDWYEQYF	TGTGCCAGCAGCTTAACATCGGACTGGTACGAGCAGTACTTC
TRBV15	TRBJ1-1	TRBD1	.	CATSVQGQTNTEAFF	TGTGCCACCAGCGTACAGGGACAGACAAACACTGAAGCTTTCTTT
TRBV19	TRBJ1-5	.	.	CASSSTGGSNQPQHF	TGTGCCAGTAGTAGCACGGGAGGCAGCAATCAGCCCCAGCATTTT
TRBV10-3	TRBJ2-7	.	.	CASAPTGIEQYF	TGTGCATCAGCGCCCACAGGGATCGAGCAGTACTTC
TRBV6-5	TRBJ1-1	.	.	CASSYGAAGEAFF	TGTGCCAGCAGTTACGGGGCGGCGGGAGAAGCTTTCTTT
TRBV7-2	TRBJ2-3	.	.	CASSPLQGDTQYF	TGTGCCAGCAGCCCCCTCCAGGGAGATACGCAGTATTTT
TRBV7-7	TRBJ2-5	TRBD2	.	CASSISGGGQETQYF	TGTGCCAGCAGCATTTCCGGGGGGGGACAAGAGACCCAGTACTTC
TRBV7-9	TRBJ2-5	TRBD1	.	CASSQRDRGLRETQYF	TGTGCCAGCAGCCAAAGGGACAGGGGATTGCGGGAGACCCAGTACTTC